These T cell receptor beta chains were read from a single sample in a study of T cell repertoires in cytomegalovirus infection. TCRdb fed the reads into MiXCR, producing one record per CDR3 protein. The data hold 740,000 or so distinct CDR3 sequences, with 35% observed a single time. Sequenced sample: PBMCs. The origin of the receptors is a human donor in good health (CMV status not recorded). Some clones in this sample may be carry-over from other donors' samples. Both conserved end residues are part of each CDR3. D genes are given only for firm matches. Part of the rows lack a size; the others show once, few, many or a class for expanded clones.

NA	TRBJ1-5	TRBV7-8	NA	CASSFYGVQGKRQPQHF	TGTGCCAGCAGCTTTTATGGTGTGCAGGGGAAGCGTCAGCCCCAGCATTTT
few	TRBJ2-5	TRBV7-2	TRBD2	CASSFTRLAGKETQYF	TGTGCCAGCAGCTTTACTCGACTAGCGGGAAAAGAGACCCAGTACTTC
NA	TRBJ2-2	TRBV29-1	NA	CSVLGRTGELFF	TGCAGCGTTCTGGGACGGACCGGGGAGCTGTTTTTT
NA	TRBJ1-5	TRBV3-1	NA	CASSPIRSQPQHF	TGTGCCAGCAGCCCGATACGGAGTCAGCCCCAGCATTTT
NA	TRBJ1-2	TRBV11-2	NA	CASSRERQGGGYTF	TGTGCCAGCAGCCGAGAGCGGCAGGGAGGCGGCTACACCTTC
few	TRBJ1-2	TRBV10-3	TRBD1	CAISRETPGTGASGYTF	TGTGCCATCAGCCGAGAGACCCCCGGGACAGGGGCTTCTGGCTACACCTTC
many	TRBJ2-4	TRBV7-9	NA	CASSSPGDAKNIQYF	TGTGCCAGCAGCTCCCCGGGGGACGCCAAAAACATTCAGTACTTC
few	TRBJ1-2	TRBV29-1	NA	CSEAGTLQKDPPGYTF	TGCAGCGAGGCCGGGACATTGCAAAAAGACCCTCCGGGCTACACCTTC
NA	TRBJ2-1	TRBV20-1	NA	CSARVLHNEQFF	TGCAGTGCTAGAGTCCTCCACAATGAGCAGTTCTTC
NA	TRBJ1-1	TRBV11-2	NA	CASSLLRGVTEAFF	TGTGCCAGCAGCTTATTACGGGGAGTGACTGAAGCTTTCTTT
NA	TRBJ2-5	TRBV7-6	TRBD2	CASSSPYSKRGYQETQYF	TGTGCCAGCAGCTCCCCCTACTCCAAGCGGGGGTACCAAGAGACCCAGTACTTC
many	TRBJ1-1	TRBV28	NA	CASSLWGDTEAFF	TGTGCCAGCAGTTTATGGGGGGACACTGAAGCTTTCTTT
few	TRBJ1-1	TRBV19	NA	CASSIDLRIVNTEAFF	TGTGCCAGTAGTATAGATCTGAGGATCGTGAACACTGAAGCTTTCTTT
many	TRBJ2-7	TRBV12-3/TRBV12-4	NA	CASSSAGSRPWEQYF	TGTGCCAGCAGTTCTGCAGGCTCGAGGCCCTGGGAGCAGTACTTC
few	TRBJ1-1	TRBV11-2	NA	CASSLAGTRNTEAFF	TGTGCCAGCAGCTTGGCCGGGACACGGAACACTGAAGCTTTCTTT
few	TRBJ2-2	TRBV15	NA	CATSRTRNFANTGELFF	TGTGCCACCAGCAGAACAAGGAATTTCGCGAACACCGGGGAGCTGTTTTTT
NA	TRBJ2-1	TRBV10-3	NA	CAISESGSSSYNEQFF	TGTGCCATCAGTGAGTCTGGGAGTAGCTCCTACAATGAGCAGTTCTTC
NA	TRBJ2-1	TRBV6-4	NA	CASSDGHKEQFF	TGTGCCAGCAGTGACGGGCACAAGGAGCAGTTCTTC
few	TRBJ1-3	TRBV28	NA	CASTRDTSFSGNTIYF	TGTGCCAGCACCCGGGACACGTCTTTCTCTGGAAACACCATATATTTT
many	TRBJ1-4	TRBV7-9	TRBD1	CASSLGQGTEKLFF	TGTGCCAGCAGCTTAGGACAGGGTACCGAAAAACTGTTTTTT
NA	TRBJ2-5	TRBV5-1	TRBD1	CASSPWTGGGQETQYF	TGCGCCAGCAGCCCCTGGACAGGGGGGGGTCAAGAGACCCAGTACTTC
NA	TRBJ2-5	TRBV27	TRBD1	CASSLMSGGQETQYF	TGTGCCAGCAGTTTAATGTCAGGGGGCCAAGAGACCCAGTACTTC
many	TRBJ1-1	TRBV7-2	TRBD1	CASSPRQGPNTEAFF	TGTGCCAGCAGCCCTCGACAGGGACCGAACACTGAAGCTTTCTTT
few	TRBJ2-7	TRBV20-1	NA	CSARMVGREISEQYF	TGCAGTGCTAGAATGGTAGGCAGGGAAATTTCCGAGCAGTACTTC
few	TRBJ2-3	TRBV7-9	TRBD2	CASSYRLAGYTDTQYF	TGTGCCAGCAGCTACCGACTAGCGGGATACACAGATACGCAGTATTTT
NA	TRBJ2-6	TRBV5-4	TRBD1	CASSSIWTGGFTSGANVLTF	TGTGCCAGCAGCTCTATCTGGACAGGGGGCTTTACCTCTGGGGCCAACGTCCTGACTTTC
NA	TRBJ2-7	TRBV27	NA	CASSLSSTPAVYEQYF	TGTGCCAGCAGTTTATCGTCTACCCCGGCCGTCTACGAGCAGTACTTC
few	TRBJ1-1	TRBV5-5	NA	CASSPWTDEAFF	TGTGCCAGCAGCCCCTGGACAGATGAAGCTTTCTTT
few	TRBJ2-2	TRBV7-8	NA	CASSPRTAGNTGELFF	TGTGCCAGCAGCCCCCGGACAGCTGGGAACACCGGGGAGCTGTTTTTT
many	TRBJ2-7	TRBV7-2	TRBD2	CATGQIAGGPYEQYF	TGTGCCACCGGGCAAATAGCGGGAGGGCCATACGAGCAGTACTTC
NA	TRBJ2-4	TRBV6-5	TRBD1	CASSTGTGANIQYF	TGTGCCAGCAGTACCGGGACAGGGGCAAACATTCAGTACTTC
NA	TRBJ2-3	TRBV19	TRBD2	CASTAGGTDTQYF	TGTGCCAGTACTGCGGGAGGGACAGATACGCAGTATTTT
NA	TRBJ1-5	TRBV7-8	NA	CASSLQRAANQPQHF	TGTGCCAGCAGCTTACAAAGGGCTGCCAATCAGCCCCAGCATTTT
few	TRBJ2-1	TRBV28	TRBD2	CASSSELAGAYNEQFF	TGTGCCAGCAGTTCCGAACTAGCGGGGGCCTACAATGAGCAGTTCTTC
NA	TRBJ2-2	TRBV12-3/TRBV12-4	NA	CASSFRAGRTGELFF	TGTGCCAGCAGTTTCAGGGCCGGGCGCACCGGGGAGCTGTTTTTT
NA	TRBJ2-3	TRBV28	NA	CASSPPRFHTDTQYF	TGTGCCAGCAGTCCCCCACGGTTCCACACAGATACGCAGTATTTT
NA	TRBJ1-5	TRBV6-1	NA	CASTPSRGSGIQPQHF	TGTGCCAGCACCCCATCACGGGGCAGCGGCATTCAGCCCCAGCATTTT
NA	TRBJ2-7	TRBV9	TRBD2	CASSNHPGGDEQYF	TGTGCCAGCAGCAACCACCCGGGGGGTGACGAGCAGTACTTC
many	TRBJ2-7	TRBV7-6	NA	CASSLQGEQYF	TGTGCCAGCAGCTTACAAGGAGAGCAGTACTTC
few	TRBJ2-6	TRBV6-1	TRBD1	CAISRGTGGPGANVLTF	TGTGCCATCTCCCGGGGGACAGGGGGCCCTGGGGCCAACGTCCTGACTTTC
NA	TRBJ1-1	TRBV19	NA	CASSHHARTDEAFF	TGTGCCAGTAGTCACCACGCCAGGACGGACGAAGCTTTCTTT
NA	TRBJ2-5	TRBV14	NA	CASSQESYTETQYF	TGTGCCAGCAGCCAAGAATCCTATACCGAGACCCAGTACTTC
NA	TRBJ2-5	TRBV12-3/TRBV12-4	NA	CASNSQPQETQYF	TGTGCCAGCAATTCTCAACCCCAAGAGACCCAGTACTTC
few	TRBJ1-6	TRBV7-9	TRBD1	CASSDQGGWSSYNSPLHF	TGTGCCAGCAGCGACCAGGGGGGCTGGAGCTCCTATAATTCACCCCTCCACTTT
few	TRBJ1-5	TRBV20-1	NA	CSGAGVDQPQHF	TGCAGTGGTGCAGGGGTCGATCAGCCCCAGCATTTT
NA	TRBJ2-3	TRBV27	TRBD2	CASSLWGTSGSSTDTQYF	TGTGCCAGCAGTTTATGGGGGACTAGCGGGAGTAGCACAGATACGCAGTATTTT
few	TRBJ1-2	TRBV6-2/TRBV6-3	NA	CASSHDLRGGYTF	TGTGCCAGCAGTCACGACCTCAGAGGGGGCTACACCTTC
few	TRBJ1-6	TRBV11-2	TRBD1	CASSADRNNSPLHF	TGTGCCAGCTCGGCGGACAGGAATAATTCACCCCTCCACTTT
NA	TRBJ2-1	TRBV19	TRBD2	CASSIPSGVAYNEQFF	TGTGCCAGTAGTATTCCGAGCGGGGTAGCCTACAATGAGCAGTTCTTC
NA	TRBJ2-3	TRBV9	NA	CASSGDQRRDTQYF	TGTGCCAGCAGTGGGGACCAGAGGAGAGATACGCAGTATTTT
NA	TRBJ1-6	TRBV28	NA	CASRDGSRSDNSPLHF	TGTGCCAGCAGGGATGGGTCCAGGAGTGATAATTCACCCCTCCACTTT
few	TRBJ2-7	TRBV12-3/TRBV12-4	TRBD1	CASTPTGTAYEQYF	TGTGCCAGCACCCCAACCGGGACAGCTTACGAGCAGTACTTC
few	TRBJ2-5	TRBV7-2	TRBD1	CASSRGQGRGQETQYF	TGTGCCAGCAGCCGCGGACAGGGGCGCGGTCAAGAGACCCAGTACTTC
NA	TRBJ1-2	TRBV11-1	TRBD1	CASSFGRGKYGYTF	TGTGCCAGCAGCTTCGGCAGGGGGAAGTATGGCTACACCTTC